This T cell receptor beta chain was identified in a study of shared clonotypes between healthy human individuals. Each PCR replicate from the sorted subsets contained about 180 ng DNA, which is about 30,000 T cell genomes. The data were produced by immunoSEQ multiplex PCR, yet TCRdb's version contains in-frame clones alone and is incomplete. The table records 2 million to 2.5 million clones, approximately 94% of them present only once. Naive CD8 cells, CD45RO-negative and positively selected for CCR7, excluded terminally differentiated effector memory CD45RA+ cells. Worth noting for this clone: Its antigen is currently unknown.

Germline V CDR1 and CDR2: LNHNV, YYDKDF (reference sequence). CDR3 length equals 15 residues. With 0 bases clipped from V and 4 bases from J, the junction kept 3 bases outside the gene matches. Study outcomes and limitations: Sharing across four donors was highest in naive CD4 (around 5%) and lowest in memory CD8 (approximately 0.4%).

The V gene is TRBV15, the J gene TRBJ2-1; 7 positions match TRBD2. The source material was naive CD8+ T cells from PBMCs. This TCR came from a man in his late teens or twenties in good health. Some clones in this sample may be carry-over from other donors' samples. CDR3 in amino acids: CATSREVGRYNEQFF. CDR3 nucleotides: TGTGCCACCAGCAGAGAGGTCGGGAGGTACAATGAGCAGTTCTTC.